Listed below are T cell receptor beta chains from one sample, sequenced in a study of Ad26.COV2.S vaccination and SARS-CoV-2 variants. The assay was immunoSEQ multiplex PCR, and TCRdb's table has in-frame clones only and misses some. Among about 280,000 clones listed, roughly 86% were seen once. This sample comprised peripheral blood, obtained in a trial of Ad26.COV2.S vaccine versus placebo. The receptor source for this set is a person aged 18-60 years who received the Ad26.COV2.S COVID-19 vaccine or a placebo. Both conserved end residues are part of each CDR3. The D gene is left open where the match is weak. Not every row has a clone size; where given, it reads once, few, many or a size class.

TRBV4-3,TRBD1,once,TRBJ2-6,CASSQRLDRVGTGANVLTF,TGCGCCAGCAGCCAGAGACTGGACAGGGTGGGTACTGGGGCCAACGTCCTGACTTTC
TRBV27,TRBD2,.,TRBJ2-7,CASSSLAGAGDEQYF,TGTGCCAGCAGTTCATTAGCGGGAGCAGGGGACGAGCAGTACTTC
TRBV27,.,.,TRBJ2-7,CASSLSPDRIKQYF,TGTGCCAGCAGTTTATCACCAGACCGAATCAAGCAGTACTTC
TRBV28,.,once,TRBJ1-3,CASSLPAGPSGNTIYF,TGTGCCAGCAGTTTACCCGCAGGTCCCTCTGGAAACACCATATATTTT
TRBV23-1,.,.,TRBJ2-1,CASSQSLGYYNEQFF,TGCGCCAGCAGTCAATCACTGGGGTACTACAATGAGCAGTTCTTC
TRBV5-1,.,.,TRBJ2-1,CASSLGLGTYNEQFF,TGCGCCAGCAGCTTAGGACTGGGTACCTACAATGAGCAGTTCTTC
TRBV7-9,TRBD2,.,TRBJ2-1,CASTKNLAGGGNEQFF,TGTGCCAGCACCAAAAACCTGGCGGGAGGGGGCAATGAGCAGTTCTTC
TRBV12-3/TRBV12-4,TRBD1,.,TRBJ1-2,CASKTGGNYGYTF,TGTGCCAGCAAGACAGGGGGTAACTATGGCTACACCTTC
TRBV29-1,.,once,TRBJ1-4,CSVESGADEKLFF,TGCAGCGTTGAATCGGGGGCGGATGAAAAACTGTTTTTT
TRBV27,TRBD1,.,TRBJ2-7,CASSLSRGQGTYEQYF,TGTGCCAGCAGTTTATCTAGGGGACAGGGGACCTACGAGCAGTACTTC
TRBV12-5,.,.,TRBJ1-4,CASGSNPTATLAGTLSPEKLFF,TGTGCTAGTGGTTCAAACCCGACGGCGACCCTGGCTGGAACCCTAAGCCCTGAAAAACTGTTTTTT
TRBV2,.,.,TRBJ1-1,CASSAPLRAFF,TGTGCCAGCAGTGCGCCGCTTAGGGCTTTCTTT
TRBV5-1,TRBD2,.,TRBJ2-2,CASSGLAGVGTGELFF,TGCGCCAGCAGCGGGCTAGCGGGAGTTGGCACCGGGGAGCTGTTTTTT
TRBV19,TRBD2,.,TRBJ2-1,CASSMGTSAYNEQFF,TGTGCCAGTAGTATGGGGACTAGCGCCTACAATGAGCAGTTCTTC
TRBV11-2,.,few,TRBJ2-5,CASSLGQGHPGETQYF,TGTGCCAGCAGCCTGGGGCAGGGTCACCCTGGGGAGACCCAGTACTTC
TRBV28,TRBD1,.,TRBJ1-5,CASSSGGSNQPQHF,TGTGCCAGCAGTTCAGGGGGGAGCAATCAGCCCCAGCATTTT
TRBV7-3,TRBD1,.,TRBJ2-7,CASSPGTGTEQYF,TGTGCCAGCAGCCCCGGGACAGGGACCGAGCAGTACTTC
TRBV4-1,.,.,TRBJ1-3,CASSLSSGNTIYF,TGCGCCAGCAGCCTTTCCTCTGGAAACACCATATATTTT
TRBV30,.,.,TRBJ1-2,CAWSVSNYGYTF,TGTGCCTGGAGTGTTTCTAACTATGGCTACACCTTC
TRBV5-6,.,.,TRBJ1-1,CASSFRGVLTEAFF,TGTGCCAGCAGCTTCCGGGGGGTGTTGACTGAAGCTTTCTTT
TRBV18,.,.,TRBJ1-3,CASSPNDGSSGNTIYF,TGTGCCAGCTCACCGAACGACGGTAGCTCTGGAAACACCATATATTTT
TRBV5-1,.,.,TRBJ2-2,CASSLASGYTGELFF,TGCGCCAGCAGCTTGGCCTCAGGGTACACCGGGGAGCTGTTTTTT
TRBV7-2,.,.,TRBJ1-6,CASSPGLNSPLHF,TGTGCCAGCAGCCCGGGTCTCAATTCACCCCTCCACTTT
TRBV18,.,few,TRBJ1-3,CASSPPGGRSTAFGNTIYF,TGTGCCAGCTCACCACCGGGCGGCCGGTCGACAGCATTCGGAAACACCATATATTTT
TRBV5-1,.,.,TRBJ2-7,CASSLGYTGYEQYF,TGCGCCAGCAGCTTGGGATATACAGGTTACGAGCAGTACTTC
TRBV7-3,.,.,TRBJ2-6,CASSLNSGSSGANVLTF,TGTGCCAGCAGCTTAAACTCAGGGAGCTCTGGGGCCAACGTCCTGACTTTC
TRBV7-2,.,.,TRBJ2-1,CASSLVVASSNEQFF,TGTGCCAGCAGCCTCGTGGTGGCTAGCAGCAATGAGCAGTTCTTC
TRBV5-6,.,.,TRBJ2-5,CASSLGRETQYF,TGTGCCAGCAGCTTGGGACGGGAGACCCAGTACTTC
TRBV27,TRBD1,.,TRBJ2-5,CASSLDRAETQYF,TGTGCCAGCAGTTTAGACAGGGCGGAGACCCAGTACTTC
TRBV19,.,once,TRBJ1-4,CASSNGHSNEKLFF,TGTGCCAGTAGTAACGGACACTCTAATGAAAAACTGTTTTTT
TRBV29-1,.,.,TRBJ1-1,CSVEEGQENTEAFF,TGCAGCGTTGAAGAGGGGCAGGAGAACACTGAAGCTTTCTTT
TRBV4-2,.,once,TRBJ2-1,CASSQDRASDEQFF,TGTGCCAGCAGCCAAGATCGGGCTAGCGATGAGCAGTTCTTC
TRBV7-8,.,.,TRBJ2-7,CASSLEGAFGASHYEQYF,TGTGCCAGCAGCTTAGAAGGGGCGTTTGGGGCGAGTCATTACGAGCAGTACTTC
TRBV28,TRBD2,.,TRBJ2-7,CASSLRGYEQYF,TGTGCCAGCAGTTTGCGGGGGTACGAGCAGTACTTC
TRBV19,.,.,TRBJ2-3,CASSIQGIDTQYF,TGTGCCAGTAGTATCCAGGGGATAGATACGCAGTATTTT
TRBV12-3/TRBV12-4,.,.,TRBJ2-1,CASSLEYNEQFF,TGTGCCAGCAGTTTAGAGTACAATGAGCAGTTCTTC
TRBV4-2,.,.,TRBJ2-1,CASSQGATANNEQFF,TGTGCCAGCAGCCAAGGGGCTACCGCAAACAATGAGCAGTTCTTC
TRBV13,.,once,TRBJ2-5,CASSLELETQYF,TGTGCCAGCAGCTTAGAGCTAGAGACCCAGTACTTC
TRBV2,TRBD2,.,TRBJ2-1,CASMEREVFYNEQFF,TGTGCCAGCATGGAGCGGGAGGTTTTCTACAATGAGCAGTTCTTC
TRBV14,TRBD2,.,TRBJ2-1,CASSPRLAGGPRQFF,TGTGCCAGCAGCCCCCGACTAGCGGGAGGGCCTCGGCAGTTCTTC
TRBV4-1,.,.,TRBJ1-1,CASSQPRGRGAEAFF,TGCGCCAGCAGCCAACCCCGAGGCCGGGGGGCTGAAGCTTTCTTT
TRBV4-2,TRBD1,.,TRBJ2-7,CASSRYRDSDYEQYF,TGTGCCAGCAGCCGATATAGGGACAGCGACTACGAGCAGTACTTC
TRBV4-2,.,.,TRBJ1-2,CASSQRRGDFYGYTF,TGTGCCAGCAGCCAGCGCCGGGGGGATTTCTATGGCTACACCTTC
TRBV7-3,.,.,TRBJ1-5,CASSPDSNQPQHF,TGTGCCAGCAGCCCCGACAGTAATCAGCCCCAGCATTTT
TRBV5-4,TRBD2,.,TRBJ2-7,CASSLATGLVYEQYF,TGTGCCAGCAGCTTGGCAACGGGACTAGTCTACGAGCAGTACTTC
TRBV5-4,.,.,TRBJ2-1,CASSLGDLDNEQFF,TGTGCCAGCAGCTTGGGGGACCTCGACAATGAGCAGTTCTTC
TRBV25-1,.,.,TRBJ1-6,CASSGGFGYSPLHF,TGTGCCAGCAGTGGGGGATTCGGCTATTCACCCCTCCACTTT
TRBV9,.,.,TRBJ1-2,CASSFAGGVNYGYTF,TGTGCCAGCAGCTTTGCGGGGGGGGTAAACTATGGCTACACCTTC
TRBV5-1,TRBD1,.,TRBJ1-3,CASSLGGTGGTGNTIYF,TGCGCCAGCAGCTTGGGAGGGACAGGGGGCACTGGAAACACCATATATTTT
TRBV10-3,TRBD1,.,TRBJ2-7,CAIRKTGNEYEQYF,TGTGCCATCAGGAAGACAGGGAATGAGTACGAGCAGTACTTC
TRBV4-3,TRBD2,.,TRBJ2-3,CASSHGLAADTQYF,TGCGCCAGCAGCCATGGACTAGCCGCAGATACGCAGTATTTT
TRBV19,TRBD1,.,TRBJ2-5,CASTMKWGQGTGTQYF,TGTGCCAGTACCATGAAATGGGGACAGGGGACCGGGACCCAGTACTTC
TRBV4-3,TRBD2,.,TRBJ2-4,CASSQDFGNLAGGPVAKNIQYF,TGCGCCAGCAGCCAAGATTTTGGGAACCTAGCGGGGGGGCCGGTAGCCAAAAACATTCAGTACTTC
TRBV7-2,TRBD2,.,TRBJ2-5,CASSLSGRNQETQYF,TGTGCCAGCAGCCTTAGCGGGAGGAACCAAGAGACCCAGTACTTC